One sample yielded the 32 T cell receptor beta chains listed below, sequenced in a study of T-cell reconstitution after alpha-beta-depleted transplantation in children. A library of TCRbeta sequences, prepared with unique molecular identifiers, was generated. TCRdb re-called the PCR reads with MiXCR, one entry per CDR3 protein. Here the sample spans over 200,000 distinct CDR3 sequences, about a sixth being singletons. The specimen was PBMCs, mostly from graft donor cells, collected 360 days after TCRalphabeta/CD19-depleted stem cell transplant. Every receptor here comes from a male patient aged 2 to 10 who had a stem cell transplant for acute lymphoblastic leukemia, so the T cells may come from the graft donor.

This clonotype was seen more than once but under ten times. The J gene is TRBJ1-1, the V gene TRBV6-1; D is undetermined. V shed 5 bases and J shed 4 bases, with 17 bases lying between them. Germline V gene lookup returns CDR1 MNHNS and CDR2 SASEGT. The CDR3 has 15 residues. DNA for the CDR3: TGTGCCAGCAGTAGACCGGGCGATCGCCCCACTGAAGCTTTCTTT. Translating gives CASSRPGDRPTEAFF.

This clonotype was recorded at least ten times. CDR3 DNA: TGCGCCAGCCGTGGACAGGGGGCGCCGGATACGCAGTATTTT. It translates to CASRGQGAPDTQYF. This chain uses TRBV5-1 with TRBJ2-3, with 11 bases matching TRBD1. This CDR3 has 14 residues. Germline CDR1 is SGHRS and CDR2 is YFSETQ. Trimming at V came to 7 bases and at J to 6 bases, leaving 7 bases not matched to a gene. Using reference TRBV5-1 and TRBJ2-3 for the parts outside the CDR3, the full variable domain is KAGVTQTPRYLIKTRGQQVTLSCSPISGHRSVSWYQQTPGQGLQFLFEYFSETQRNKGNFPGRFSGRQFSNSRSEMNVSTLELGDSALYLCASRGQGAPDTQYFGPGTRLTVL.

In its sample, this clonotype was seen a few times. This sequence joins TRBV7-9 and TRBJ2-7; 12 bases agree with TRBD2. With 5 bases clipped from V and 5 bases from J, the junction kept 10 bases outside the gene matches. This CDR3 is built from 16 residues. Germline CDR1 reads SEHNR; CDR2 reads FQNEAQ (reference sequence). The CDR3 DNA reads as TGTGCCAGCAGCCCGCCCCGGACTAGCGGGACCCACGAGCAGTACTTC. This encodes CASSPPRTSGTHEQYF. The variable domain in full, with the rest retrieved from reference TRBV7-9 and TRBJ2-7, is DTGVSQNPRHKITKRGQNVTFRCDPISEHNRLYWYRQTLGQGPEFLTYFQNEAQLEKSRLLSDRFSAERPKGSFSTLEIQRTEQGDSAMYLCASSPPRTSGTHEQYFGPGTRLTVT.

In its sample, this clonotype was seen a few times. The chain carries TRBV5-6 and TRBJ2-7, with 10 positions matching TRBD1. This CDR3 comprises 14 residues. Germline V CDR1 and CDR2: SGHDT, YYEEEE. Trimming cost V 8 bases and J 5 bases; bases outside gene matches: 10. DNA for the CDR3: TGTGCCAGTAAAACCCGGGGACAGGGGAACGAGCAGTACTTC. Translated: CASKTRGQGNEQYF. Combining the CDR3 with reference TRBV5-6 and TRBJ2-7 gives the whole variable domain DAGVTQSPTHLIKTRGQQVTLRCSPKSGHDTVSWYQQALGQGPQFIFQYYEEEERQRGNFPDRFSGHQFPNYSSELNVNALLLGDSALYLCASKTRGQGNEQYFGPGTRLTVT.

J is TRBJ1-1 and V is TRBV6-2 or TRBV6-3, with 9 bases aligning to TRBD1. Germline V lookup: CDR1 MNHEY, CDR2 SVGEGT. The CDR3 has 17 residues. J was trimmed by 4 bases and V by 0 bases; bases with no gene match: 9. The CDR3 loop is CASSYSPGQGAATEAFF. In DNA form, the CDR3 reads TGTGCCAGCAGTTACTCTCCGGGACAGGGAGCGGCCACTGAAGCTTTCTTT.

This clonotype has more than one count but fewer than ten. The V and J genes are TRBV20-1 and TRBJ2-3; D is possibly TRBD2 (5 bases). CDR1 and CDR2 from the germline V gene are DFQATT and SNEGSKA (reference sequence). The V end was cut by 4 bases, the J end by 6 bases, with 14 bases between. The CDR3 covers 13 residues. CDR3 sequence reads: CSAMRADVDTQYF. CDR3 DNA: TGCAGTGCTATGCGGGCCGACGTTGATACGCAGTATTTT.

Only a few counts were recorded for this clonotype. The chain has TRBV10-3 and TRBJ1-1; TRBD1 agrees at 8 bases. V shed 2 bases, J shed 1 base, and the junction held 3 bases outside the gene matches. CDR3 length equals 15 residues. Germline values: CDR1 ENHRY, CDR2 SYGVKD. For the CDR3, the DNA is TGTGCCATCAGTGAGGACAGGGGATCGAACACTGAAGCTTTCTTT. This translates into CAISEDRGSNTEAFF.

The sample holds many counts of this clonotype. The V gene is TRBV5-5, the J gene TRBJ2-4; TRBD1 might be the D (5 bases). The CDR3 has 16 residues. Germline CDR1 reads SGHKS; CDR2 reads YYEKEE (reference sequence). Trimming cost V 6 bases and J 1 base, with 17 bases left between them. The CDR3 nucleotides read TGTGCCAGCACCGCGAGGCCCCCAGGGGCCAAAAACATTCAGTACTTC. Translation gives CASTARPPGAKNIQYF.

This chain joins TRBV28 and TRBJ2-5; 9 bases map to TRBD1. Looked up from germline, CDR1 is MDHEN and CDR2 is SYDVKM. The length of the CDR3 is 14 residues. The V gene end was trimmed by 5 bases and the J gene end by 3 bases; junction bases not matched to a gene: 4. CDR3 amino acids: CASSARTGEETQYF. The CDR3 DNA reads TGTGCCAGCAGTGCCCGGACAGGGGAAGAGACCCAGTACTTC.

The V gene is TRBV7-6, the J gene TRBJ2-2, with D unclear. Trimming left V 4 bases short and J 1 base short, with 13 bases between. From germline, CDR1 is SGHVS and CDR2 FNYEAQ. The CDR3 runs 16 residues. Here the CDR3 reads CASSSRPRGNTGELFF. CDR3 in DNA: TGTGCCAGCAGCTCTAGGCCCCGCGGGAACACCGGGGAGCTGTTTTTT.

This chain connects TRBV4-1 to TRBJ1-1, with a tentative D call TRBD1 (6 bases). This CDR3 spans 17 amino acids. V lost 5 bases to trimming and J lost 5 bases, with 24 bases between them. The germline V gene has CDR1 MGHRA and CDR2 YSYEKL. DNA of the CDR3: TGCGCCAGCAGCTCAAGAATGGGGGGCGGGGGAGCGACTGAAGCTTTCTTT. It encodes CASSSRMGGGGATEAFF.

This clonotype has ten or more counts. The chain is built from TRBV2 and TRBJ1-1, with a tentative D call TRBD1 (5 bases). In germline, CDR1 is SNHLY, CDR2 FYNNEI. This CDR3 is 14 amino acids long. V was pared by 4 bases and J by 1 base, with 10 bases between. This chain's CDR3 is CASSAQGGNTEAFF. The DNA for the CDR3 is TGTGCCAGCAGTGCCCAGGGAGGGAACACTGAAGCTTTCTTT. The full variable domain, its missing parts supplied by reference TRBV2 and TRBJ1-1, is EPEVTQTPSHQVTQMGQEVILRCVPISNHLYFYWYRQILGQKVEFLVSFYNNEISEKSEIFDDQFSVERPDGSNFTLKIRSTKLEDSAMYFCASSAQGGNTEAFFGQGTRLTVV.

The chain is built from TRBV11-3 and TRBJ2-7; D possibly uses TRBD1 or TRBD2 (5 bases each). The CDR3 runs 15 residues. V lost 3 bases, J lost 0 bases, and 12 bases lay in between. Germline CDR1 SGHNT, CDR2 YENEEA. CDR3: CASSFGTDSSYEQYF. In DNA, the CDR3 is TGTGCCAGCAGCTTTGGGACCGACAGCTCCTACGAGCAGTACTTC.

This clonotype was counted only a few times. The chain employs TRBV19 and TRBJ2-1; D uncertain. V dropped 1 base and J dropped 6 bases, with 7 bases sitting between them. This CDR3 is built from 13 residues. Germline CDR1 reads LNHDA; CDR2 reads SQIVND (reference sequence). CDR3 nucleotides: TGTGCCAGTAGTATAGTCTTCTCCAATGAGCAGTTCTTC. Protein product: CASSIVFSNEQFF.

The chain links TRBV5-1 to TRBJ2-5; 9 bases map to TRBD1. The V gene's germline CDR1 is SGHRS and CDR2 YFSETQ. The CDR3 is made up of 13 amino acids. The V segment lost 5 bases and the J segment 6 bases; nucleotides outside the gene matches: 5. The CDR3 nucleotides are TGCGCCAGCAGTCTGGGACAGGGTAAGACCCAGTACTTC. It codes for CASSLGQGKTQYF.

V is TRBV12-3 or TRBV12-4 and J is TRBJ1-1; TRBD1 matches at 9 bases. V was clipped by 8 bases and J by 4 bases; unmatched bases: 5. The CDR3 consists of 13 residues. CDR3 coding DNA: TGTGCCAGCTTGACAGGGGGTATCACTGAAGCTTTCTTT. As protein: CASLTGGITEAFF.

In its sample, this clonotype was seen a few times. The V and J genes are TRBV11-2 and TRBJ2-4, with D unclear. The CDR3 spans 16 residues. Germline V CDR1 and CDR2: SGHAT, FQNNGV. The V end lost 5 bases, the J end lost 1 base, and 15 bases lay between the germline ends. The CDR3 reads CASSLRSNPAKNIQYF. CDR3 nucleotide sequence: TGTGCCAGCAGCCTCAGGAGCAACCCGGCCAAAAACATTCAGTACTTC.

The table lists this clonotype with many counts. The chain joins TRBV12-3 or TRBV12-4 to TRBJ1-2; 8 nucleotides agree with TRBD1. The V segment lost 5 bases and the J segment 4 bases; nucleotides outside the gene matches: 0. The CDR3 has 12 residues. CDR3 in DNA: TGTGCCAGCAGTGGACAGGGCTATGGCTACACCTTC. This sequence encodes CASSGQGYGYTF.

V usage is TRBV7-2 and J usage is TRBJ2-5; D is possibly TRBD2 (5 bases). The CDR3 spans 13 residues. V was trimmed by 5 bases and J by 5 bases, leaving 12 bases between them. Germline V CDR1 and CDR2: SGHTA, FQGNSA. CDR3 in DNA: TGTGCCAGCAGCCTACCCGGGGTGGAGACCCAGTACTTC. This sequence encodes CASSLPGVETQYF.

CDR3 DNA sequence: TGTGCCAGCAGTGAAGAGGGACAGGGGATGGAGACCCAGTACTTC. Protein: CASSEEGQGMETQYF. The chain recombines TRBV2 with TRBJ2-5; 10 nucleotides align to TRBD1. Germline CDR1 and CDR2: SNHLY and FYNNEI. This CDR3 has 15 residues. The trim removed 1 base at V and 5 bases at J, leaving 4 bases unmatched.

Written as DNA, the CDR3 is TGTGCCAGCAGCTTGCCGGGGGACGGGACCCAGTACTTC. This sequence encodes CASSLPGDGTQYF. The chain combines TRBV5-4 with TRBJ2-5; perhaps TRBD2 as D (6 bases). The CDR3 contains 13 residues. Between the trimmed V and J ends, which lost 1 base and 7 bases, there was a span of 11 bases. From germline, CDR1 is SGHNT and CDR2 YYREEE (reference sequence).

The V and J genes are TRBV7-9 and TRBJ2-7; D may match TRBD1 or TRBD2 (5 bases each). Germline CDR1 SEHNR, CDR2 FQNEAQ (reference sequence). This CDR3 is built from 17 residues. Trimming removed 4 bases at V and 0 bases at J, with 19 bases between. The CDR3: CASSSNTWDPNSYEQYF. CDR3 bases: TGTGCCAGCAGCTCTAATACTTGGGACCCAAACTCCTACGAGCAGTACTTC.

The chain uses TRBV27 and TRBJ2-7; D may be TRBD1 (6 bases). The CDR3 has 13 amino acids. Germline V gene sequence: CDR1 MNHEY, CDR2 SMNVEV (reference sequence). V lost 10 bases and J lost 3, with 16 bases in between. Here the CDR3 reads CAIGTGHYYEQYF. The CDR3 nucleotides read TGTGCCATTGGGACGGGACATTACTACGAGCAGTACTTC.

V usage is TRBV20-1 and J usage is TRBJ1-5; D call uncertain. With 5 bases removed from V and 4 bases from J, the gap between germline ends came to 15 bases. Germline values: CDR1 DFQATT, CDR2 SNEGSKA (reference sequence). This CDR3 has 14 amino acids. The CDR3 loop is CSAVRTRSNQPQHF. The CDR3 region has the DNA TGCAGTGCTGTGAGGACGAGGTCTAATCAGCCCCAGCATTTT.

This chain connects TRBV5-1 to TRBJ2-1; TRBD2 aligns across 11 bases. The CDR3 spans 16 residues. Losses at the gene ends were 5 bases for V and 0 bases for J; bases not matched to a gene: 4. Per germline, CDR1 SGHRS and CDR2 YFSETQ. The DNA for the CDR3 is TGCGCCAGCAGTGCCACTAGCGGGAGCTCCTACAATGAGCAGTTCTTC. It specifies CASSATSGSSYNEQFF.

CDR3 in amino acids: CSVQRASYEQYF. The DNA of the CDR3 is TGCAGCGTCCAGCGAGCGAGCTACGAGCAGTACTTC. This chain links TRBV29-1 with TRBJ2-7; D gene ambiguous. V was cut by 6 bases and J by 3 bases, with 12 bases left in between. CDR3 length: 12 amino acids. The V gene's germline CDR1 is SQVTM and CDR2 ANQGSEA.

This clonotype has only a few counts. The CDR3 here is CASSLSSRNSPLHF. Here the CDR3 DNA reads TGTGCCAGCAGCTTGAGTAGCCGGAATTCACCCCTCCACTTT. The chain is built from TRBV7-2 and TRBJ1-6; D remains ambiguous. This CDR3 spans 14 amino acids. Trimming cost V 3 bases and J 7 bases, with 10 bases left between them. Germline CDR1 is SGHTA and CDR2 is FQGNSA.

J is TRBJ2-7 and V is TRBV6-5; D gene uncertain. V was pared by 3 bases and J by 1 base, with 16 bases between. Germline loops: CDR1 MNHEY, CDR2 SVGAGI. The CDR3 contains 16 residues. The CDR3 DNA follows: TGTGCCAGCAGTTATTTCCCCGGGCCCGGATCCTACGAGCAGTACTTC. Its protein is CASSYFPGPGSYEQYF.

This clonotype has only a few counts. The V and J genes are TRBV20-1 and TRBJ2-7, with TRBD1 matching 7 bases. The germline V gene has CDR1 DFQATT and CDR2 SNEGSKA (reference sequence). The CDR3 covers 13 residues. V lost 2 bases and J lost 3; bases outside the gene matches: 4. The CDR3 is CSARSTGVYEQYF. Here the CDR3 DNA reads TGCAGTGCTAGAAGTACAGGGGTCTACGAGCAGTACTTC.

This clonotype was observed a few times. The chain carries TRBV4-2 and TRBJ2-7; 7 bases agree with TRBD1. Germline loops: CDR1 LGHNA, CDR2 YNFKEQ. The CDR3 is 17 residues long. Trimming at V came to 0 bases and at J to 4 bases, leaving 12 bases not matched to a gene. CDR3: CASSQDSLRTGVYEQYF. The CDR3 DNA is TGTGCCAGCAGCCAAGATAGTCTTAGGACAGGCGTGTACGAGCAGTACTTC.

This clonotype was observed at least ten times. The CDR3 reads CASSRSDGEAFF. The CDR3 DNA sequence: TGTGCCAGCAGCCGCTCGGACGGTGAAGCTTTCTTT. The chain couples TRBV7-9 to TRBJ1-1, with D unclear. V was trimmed by 5 bases and J by 7 bases, leaving 11 bases between them. The CDR3 length is 12 residues. CDR1 and CDR2 (germline): SEHNR, FQNEAQ (reference sequence).

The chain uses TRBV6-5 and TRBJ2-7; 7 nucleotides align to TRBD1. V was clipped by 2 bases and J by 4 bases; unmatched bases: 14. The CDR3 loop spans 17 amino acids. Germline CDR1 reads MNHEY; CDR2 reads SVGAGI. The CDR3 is CASSYTLVTGIYYEQYF. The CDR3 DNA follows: TGTGCCAGCAGTTACACATTGGTGACAGGGATCTATTACGAGCAGTACTTC.